The 23 T cell receptor beta chains in this list originate from one sample, sequenced in a study of control samples from healthy donors and cancer patients. This table comes from immunoSEQ multiplex PCR, and its TCRdb copy is limited to in-frame clones, with some not included. The data hold approximately 99,000 clones, with approximately 80% observed a single time. Sequenced: blood. Source of these receptors: a man younger than 35 in good health.

The chain recombines TRBV2 with TRBJ2-1; 11 bases map to TRBD1. The CDR3 spans 16 residues. Germline values: CDR1 SNHLY, CDR2 FYNNEI. Trimming removed 7 bases from V and 3 bases from J; junction bases left unmatched: 8. The CDR3 reads CASNYGTGGFYNEQFF. The CDR3 DNA reads as TGTGCCAGCAATTACGGGACAGGGGGATTCTACAATGAGCAGTTCTTC. The entire variable domain, with the rest obtained from reference TRBV2 and TRBJ2-1, is as follows: EPEVTQTPSHQVTQMGQEVILRCVPISNHLYFYWYRQILGQKVEFLVSFYNNEISEKSEIFDDQFSVERPDGSNFTLKIRSTKLEDSAMYFCASNYGTGGFYNEQFFGPGTRLTVL.

This chain uses TRBV4-3 with TRBJ2-1, with 8 nucleotides matching TRBD1. In germline, CDR1 is LGHNA, CDR2 YSLEER. V dropped 4 bases and J dropped 6; count of bases not matched to a gene: 2. The CDR3 spans 13 residues. The CDR3 protein is CASSRGQGNEQFF. CDR3 bases: TGCGCCAGCAGCCGAGGACAGGGCAATGAGCAGTTCTTC.

The chain recombines TRBV28 with TRBJ2-1; TRBD1 matches at 7 bases. Trimming at V came to 3 bases and at J to 3 bases, leaving 2 bases not matched to a gene. Germline loops: CDR1 MDHEN, CDR2 SYDVKM. The CDR3 runs to 14 residues. The CDR3 DNA is TGTGCCAGCAGTTTTGACAGGGACTACAATGAGCAGTTCTTC. Protein product: CASSFDRDYNEQFF.

The V and J genes are TRBV14 and TRBJ2-5; D unclear. The CDR3 totals 16 residues. Germline V gene lookup returns CDR1 SGHDN and CDR2 FVKESK. The germline V and J ends were trimmed by 1 base and 4 bases, with 16 bases remaining between them. The CDR3 DNA follows: TGTGCCAGCAGCCAAGGGTTTCTAGGATTTGGAGAGACCCAGTACTTC. The encoded protein is CASSQGFLGFGETQYF. Supplemented by reference TRBV14 and TRBJ2-5, the full variable domain reads EAGVTQFPSHSVIEKGQTVTLRCDPISGHDNLYWYRRVMGKEIKFLLHFVKESKQDESGMPNNRFLAERTGGTYSTLKVQPAELEDSGVYFCASSQGFLGFGETQYFGPGTRLLVL.

This rearrangement joins TRBV6-5 to TRBJ2-7, with TRBD1 matching 7 bases. CDR1 is MNHEY, CDR2 SVGAGI, per germline. The CDR3 is 15 amino acids. Trimming at V came to 6 bases and at J to 2 bases, leaving 10 bases not matched to a gene. The CDR3 nucleotides read TGTGCCAGCAGACAAGGGGCAGGGGGAACCTACGAGCAGTACGTC. It is translated as CASRQGAGGTYEQYV.

This CDR3 is CASSSTRGRVLEPQHF. The DNA of the CDR3 is TGTGCCAGCAGTTCCACTCGCGGCAGGGTTTTAGAGCCCCAGCATTTT. The chain employs TRBV6-5 and TRBJ1-5; TRBD1 is a possible D gene (5 bases). Trimming stripped 4 bases from V and 8 bases from J, with 21 bases between. CDR1 and CDR2 (germline): MNHEY, SVGAGI. The CDR3 has 16 amino acids.

This sequence joins TRBV3-1 (or the pseudogene TRBV3-2) and TRBJ2-5; 9 nucleotides agree with TRBD2. This CDR3 has 19 amino acids. CDR1 and CDR2 (germline): LGHDT, YNNKEL (reference sequence). Losses at the gene ends were 4 bases for V and 1 base for J; bases not matched to a gene: 16. The CDR3 sequence: CASSLLGMELAGIQETQYF. CDR3 bases: TGTGCCAGCAGCCTTCTCGGAATGGAGCTAGCGGGGATCCAAGAGACCCAGTACTTC.

The chain combines TRBV2 with TRBJ1-6; D call uncertain. The germline V and J ends were trimmed by 8 bases and 7 bases, with 18 bases remaining between them. CDR3 length: 15 amino acids. In germline, CDR1 is SNHLY, CDR2 FYNNEI. CDR3 residues: CASGVETLVNSPLHF. Here the CDR3 DNA reads TGTGCCAGCGGGGTGGAAACGCTAGTGAATTCACCCCTCCACTTT.

The chain recombines TRBV27 with TRBJ2-2; TRBD2 matches at 7 bases. The CDR3 runs 15 residues. Germline V gene sequence: CDR1 MNHEY, CDR2 SMNVEV (reference sequence). V was clipped by 5 bases and J by 4 bases; unmatched bases: 7. The DNA for the CDR3 is TGTGCCAGCAGTGTCTGGGGGGGAGGCACCGGGGAGCTGTTTTTT. Encoded protein: CASSVWGGGTGELFF.

The J gene is TRBJ1-1, the V gene TRBV5-1; D possibly corresponds to TRBD1 (5 bases). This CDR3 has 14 residues. V gave up 0 bases and J gave up 4 bases, with 10 bases separating them. CDR1 is SGHRS, CDR2 YFSETQ, per germline. The CDR3 nucleotides read TGCGCCAGCAGCTTGGCCTATGGGGGCACTGAAGCTTTCTTT. Protein product: CASSLAYGGTEAFF.

The chain links TRBV9 to TRBJ2-3, with a weak D call TRBD2 (7 bases). In germline, CDR1 is SGDLS, CDR2 YYNGEE. Trimming removed 3 bases at V and 5 bases at J, with 19 bases between. The length of the CDR3 is 16 residues. In DNA, the CDR3 is TGTGCCAGCAGCGCCGTGGGGGGGCTATCTGGAGATACGCAGTATTTT. It yields the protein CASSAVGGLSGDTQYF. Filled out from reference TRBV9 and TRBJ2-3, the complete variable domain reads DSGVTQTPKHLITATGQRVTLRCSPRSGDLSVYWYQQSLDQGLQFLIQYYNGEERAKGNILERFSAQQFPDLHSELNLSSLELGDSALYFCASSAVGGLSGDTQYFGPGTRLTVL.

The chain is built from TRBV28 and TRBJ2-2; D is perhaps TRBD2 (7 bases). CDR3 length equals 15 residues. Trimming shortened V by 3 bases and J by 5 bases, and 13 bases separated the two germline ends. Germline V lookup: CDR1 MDHEN, CDR2 SYDVKM. For the CDR3, the DNA is TGTGCCAGCAGTTTTGTGGGGGGGCCGACCGGGGAGCTGTTTTTT. Protein sequence: CASSFVGGPTGELFF.

The CDR3 DNA follows: TGTGCCAGCAGCCTCGGACAGGGACCTTACGAGCAGTACGTC. Its translation is CASSLGQGPYEQYV. The chain combines TRBV5-5 with TRBJ2-7; 8 positions agree with TRBD1. V trimming: 4 bases; J trimming: 4 bases; junction bases outside the gene matches: 7. Germline values: CDR1 SGHKS, CDR2 YYEKEE (reference sequence). CDR3 length equals 14 residues.

The J gene is TRBJ2-2, the V gene TRBV4-3, with D hard to call. V lost 1 base to trimming and J lost 4 bases, with 10 bases between them. Germline CDR1 and CDR2: LGHNA and YSLEER. The CDR3 is made up of 15 amino acids. The CDR3 region is CASSQAIGFTGELFF. CDR3 sequence (DNA): TGCGCCAGCAGCCAAGCCATCGGGTTCACCGGGGAGCTGTTTTTT.

The genes are TRBV5-1 and TRBJ2-2, with no clear D. V gave up 0 bases and J gave up 6 bases, with 9 bases separating them. Germline CDR1 SGHRS, CDR2 YFSETQ. This CDR3 is 14 amino acids long. CDR3 DNA: TGCGCCAGCAGCTTGGAATACGACCCCGGGGAGCTGTTTTTT. It specifies CASSLEYDPGELFF.

The chain carries TRBV9 and TRBJ2-3; no definite D call. V gave up 3 bases and J gave up 8 bases, with 13 bases separating them. The CDR3 has 13 amino acids. Germline values: CDR1 SGDLS, CDR2 YYNGEE. The CDR3 bases are TGTGCCAGCAGCGGGTTATACCGGTCTACGCAGTATTTT. Translating it yields CASSGLYRSTQYF.

This clone was seen only a few times. The rearrangement joins TRBV27 to TRBJ1-2, with D maybe TRBD1 (6 bases). V lost 2 bases and J lost 3, with 13 bases in between. The CDR3 consists of 15 residues. Germline V gene sequence: CDR1 MNHEY, CDR2 SMNVEV (reference sequence). The CDR3: CASSLKRGGYYGYTF. As DNA, the CDR3 is TGTGCCAGCAGTTTAAAACGCGGGGGCTACTATGGCTACACCTTC.

The J gene is TRBJ1-4, the V gene TRBV25-1; a weak D match, TRBD1 (5 bases). Germline V gene sequence: CDR1 MGHDK, CDR2 SYGVNS. The length of the CDR3 is 15 residues. V was cut by 4 bases and J by 2 bases, with 11 bases left in between. The CDR3 region has the DNA TGTGCCAGCAGTGCGCAGGGTCGGACTAATGAAAAACTGTTTTTT. Translating gives CASSAQGRTNEKLFF.

This clone has just a few counts. This chain joins TRBV4-2 and TRBJ2-5; D uncertain. The V gene lost 0 bases and the J gene lost 5 bases, with 10 bases spanning the gap. This CDR3 has 14 residues. Per germline, CDR1 LGHNA and CDR2 YNFKEQ. The CDR3 reads CASSQDERGETQYF. CDR3 sequence (DNA): TGTGCCAGCAGCCAAGATGAGCGTGGGGAGACCCAGTACTTC.

This clone appeared a single time. The CDR3 is CASSPKRGSYNEQFF. The CDR3 DNA sequence: TGTGCCAGCAGTCCGAAGCGGGGCTCCTACAATGAGCAGTTCTTC. This chain connects TRBV2 to TRBJ2-1, with 7 bases that match TRBD2. The V gene end was trimmed by 5 bases and the J gene end by 0 bases; junction bases not matched to a gene: 4. Germline CDR1 SNHLY, CDR2 FYNNEI. This CDR3 region has 15 residues. Complete variable domain (other parts from reference TRBV2 and TRBJ2-1): EPEVTQTPSHQVTQMGQEVILRCVPISNHLYFYWYRQILGQKVEFLVSFYNNEISEKSEIFDDQFSVERPDGSNFTLKIRSTKLEDSAMYFCASSPKRGSYNEQFFGPGTRLTVL.

In this sample, this clone turned up once. V gene TRBV5-1 combines with J gene TRBJ2-4, with D hard to call. Trimming left V 4 bases short and J 0 bases short, with 14 bases between. From germline, CDR1 is SGHRS and CDR2 YFSETQ. This CDR3 spans 16 amino acids. The CDR3 DNA sequence: TGCGCCAGCAGCCGTAATGATGCTCTAGCCAAAAACATTCAGTACTTC. It codes for CASSRNDALAKNIQYF.

This clone has at least ten counts. J is TRBJ1-5 and V is TRBV15; no clear D gene. CDR3 size: 17 residues. The V gene lost 0 bases and the J gene lost 0 bases, with 12 bases spanning the gap. Germline lookup yields CDR1 LNHNV and CDR2 YYDKDF (reference sequence). The CDR3 sequence: CATSREKAGNSNQPQHF. The CDR3 DNA is TGTGCCACCAGCAGAGAAAAGGCCGGTAATAGCAATCAGCCCCAGCATTTT. The full variable domain, its missing parts supplied by reference TRBV15 and TRBJ1-5, is DAMVIQNPRYQVTQFGKPVTLSCSQTLNHNVMYWYQQKSSQAPKLLFHYYDKDFNNEADTPDNFQSRRPNTSFCFLDIRSPGLGDTAMYLCATSREKAGNSNQPQHFGDGTRLSIL.

The table lists this clone with a few counts. The rearrangement links TRBV7-9 to TRBJ1-2; D is possibly TRBD1 (5 bases). The CDR3 runs 16 residues. The germline gives CDR1 SEHNR, CDR2 FQNEAQ (reference sequence). V was trimmed by 3 bases and J by 3 bases, leaving 17 bases between them. The CDR3 is CASSFSTPRGDYGYTF. CDR3 sequence (DNA): TGTGCCAGCAGCTTTAGCACCCCCCGGGGGGACTATGGCTACACCTTC. The full variable domain, rest sourced from reference TRBV7-9 and TRBJ1-2, is DTGVSQNPRHKITKRGQNVTFRCDPISEHNRLYWYRQTLGQGPEFLTYFQNEAQLEKSRLLSDRFSAERPKGSFSTLEIQRTEQGDSAMYLCASSFSTPRGDYGYTFGSGTRLTVV.